The 26 T cell receptor beta chains reported below all come from one sample, sequenced in a study of T cells in Graves' hyperthyroidism and ophthalmopathy. Regions amplified from RNA transcripts were the TCR beta CDR3 regions. Researchers ran a first-round RT-PCR on the TCR CDR3 using the HTBI primer set. TCRdb re-called the multiplex PCR reads through MiXCR, storing one row per CDR3 protein. The sample holds about half a million distinct CDR3 sequences, approximately 22% seen once. Sequencing input: blood. These TCRs come from a woman aged 65 to 85 with Graves' ophthalmopathy.

This clonotype was counted many times. The rearrangement links TRBV12-3 or TRBV12-4 to TRBJ2-7; 7 bases are a match to TRBD1. The CDR3 length is 14 residues. Germline trimming cut 6 bases from V and 3 bases from J; bases unmatched to any gene: 8. Written as DNA, the CDR3 is TGTGCCAGCAGGCCGACAGGGAACAACTACGAGCAGTACTTC. It codes for CASRPTGNNYEQYF.

The V call is TRBV10-3, the J call TRBJ2-3, with 8 bases lining up with TRBD2. The V gene end was trimmed by 7 bases and the J gene end by 4 bases; junction bases not matched to a gene: 10. Germline V CDR1 and CDR2: ENHRY, SYGVKD. CDR3 length equals 15 residues. The CDR3 nucleotides read TGTGCCATCATGAGCGGGAGCTCGTCTCCAGATACGCAGTATTTT. It encodes CAIMSGSSSPDTQYF.

This clonotype was seen only a few times. The V call is TRBV18, the J call TRBJ1-5, with a possible D match to TRBD1 (6 bases). Trimming stripped 0 bases from V and 7 bases from J, with 10 bases between. The CDR3 covers 14 residues. Germline V gene sequence: CDR1 KGHSH, CDR2 LQKENI. CDR3 sequence (DNA): TGTGCCAGCTCACCACCGGGACAATACCAGCCCCAGCATTTT. Protein sequence: CASSPPGQYQPQHF.

The genes are TRBV24-1 and TRBJ2-5, with 9 bases matching TRBD2. Germline V gene sequence: CDR1 KGHDR, CDR2 SFDVKD. The CDR3 is 16 residues long. The trim removed 3 bases at V and 5 bases at J, leaving 9 bases unmatched. CDR3: CATSDTNGGGAETQYF. CDR3 in DNA: TGTGCCACCAGTGATACCAACGGCGGGGGGGCGGAGACCCAGTACTTC.

The sample holds many counts of this clonotype. The rearrangement uses TRBV19 and TRBJ1-5; a weak D match, TRBD1 (6 bases). Germline V gene data show CDR1 as LNHDA and CDR2 as SQIVND (reference sequence). Trimming stripped 7 bases from V and 3 bases from J, with 19 bases between. The length of the CDR3 is 16 residues. The CDR3 coding sequence is TGTGCCAGTACTGAGACAGGTTCGAAGGTCAATCAGCCCCAGCATTTT. Its protein is CASTETGSKVNQPQHF.

This clonotype was seen ten or more times. The genes are TRBV28 and TRBJ2-5; 8 bases are a match to TRBD2. V dropped 4 bases and J dropped 5; count of bases not matched to a gene: 3. The CDR3 is 13 amino acids. Per germline, CDR1 MDHEN and CDR2 SYDVKM. CDR3 sequence reads: CASSSGGLETQYF. DNA for the CDR3: TGTGCCAGCAGTTCGGGGGGGCTGGAGACCCAGTACTTC.

This clonotype was picked up many times. This chain joins TRBV30 and TRBJ2-3; 12 positions agree with TRBD2. Trimming removed 3 bases from V and 5 bases from J; junction bases left unmatched: 0. CDR1 and CDR2 (germline): GTSNPN, SVGIG (reference sequence). CDR3 size: 13 residues. The CDR3 protein is CAWRLAGGDTQYF. CDR3 coding DNA: TGTGCCTGGAGACTAGCGGGAGGAGATACGCAGTATTTT. Looking up the rest from reference TRBV30 and TRBJ2-3 gives the full variable domain: SQTIHQWPATLVQPVGSPLSLECTVEGTSNPNLYWYRQAAGRGLQLLFYSVGIGQISSEVPQNLSASRPQDRQFILSSKKLLLSDSGFYLCAWRLAGGDTQYFGPGTRLTVL.

This clonotype appeared many times. The rearrangement joins TRBV11-2 to TRBJ2-1, with D perhaps TRBD2 (6 bases). V lost 4 bases and J lost 0, with 10 bases in between. Per germline, CDR1 SGHAT and CDR2 FQNNGV. The CDR3 length is 15 residues. The CDR3 DNA is TGTGCCAGCAGCTCCTCAGCGGGCTCCTACAATGAGCAGTTCTTC. Its protein product is CASSSSAGSYNEQFF.

The chain is built from TRBV6-2 or TRBV6-3 and TRBJ2-2; 8 bases fit TRBD2. The CDR3 loop spans 18 amino acids. In germline, CDR1 is MNHEY, CDR2 SVGEGT. V gave up 2 bases and J gave up 1 base; unmatched junction bases: 9. CDR3 region: CASSYRGLAGGNTGELFF. CDR3 bases: TGTGCCAGCAGTTACCGTGGCCTAGCGGGTGGGAACACCGGGGAGCTGTTTTTT.

A few counts support this clonotype. The gene calls are TRBV7-9 and TRBJ1-2; TRBD1 might be the D (6 bases). V gave up 5 bases and J gave up 4 bases, with 17 bases separating them. Germline V gene sequence: CDR1 SEHNR, CDR2 FQNEAQ (reference sequence). This CDR3 region has 15 residues. This CDR3 reads CASSPLGGASYGYTF. In DNA form, the CDR3 reads TGTGCCAGCAGCCCTCTTGGGGGGGCGAGCTATGGCTACACCTTC.

Of note for this clonotype: Given a much more abundant clone one base away, this may be a read error. This chain uses TRBV12-3 or TRBV12-4 with TRBJ1-5, with TRBD1 identical over 7 bases. The CDR3 consists of 15 residues. The trim removed 6 bases at V and 0 bases at J, leaving 5 bases unmatched. In DNA form, the CDR3 reads TGTGCCAGCAGCCTGGGACAGTATAGCAATCAGCCCCAGCATTTT. Amino acids: CASSLGQYSNQPQHF.

This clonotype has a handful of counts. The chain is built from TRBV7-9 and TRBJ1-6; weak D call: TRBD1 (5 bases). CDR1 and CDR2 (germline): SEHNR, FQNEAQ (reference sequence). CDR3 length: 15 amino acids. Trimming pared 7 bases from V and 0 bases from J, leaving 10 bases between. The CDR3, as DNA: TGTGCCAGCACCCGGGGGGGCTCCTATAATTCACCCCTCCACTTT. The encoded protein is CASTRGGSYNSPLHF.

This chain uses TRBV4-1 with TRBJ1-5; 9 bases map to TRBD1. Losses at the gene ends were 0 bases for V and 7 bases for J; bases not matched to a gene: 1. From germline, CDR1 is MGHRA and CDR2 YSYEKL. There are 14 residues in the CDR3. The CDR3 protein is CASSQDDRGQPQHF. Written as DNA, the CDR3 is TGCGCCAGCAGCCAAGATGACAGGGGGCAGCCCCAGCATTTT.

Concerning this clonotype itself: Compared with germline, one end of the junction differs, possibly owing to a read error. The chain employs TRBV10-3 and TRBJ1-5, with D unresolved. This CDR3 has 14 residues. Germline assignment: CDR1 ENHRY and CDR2 SYGVKD. In DNA, the CDR3 is TGTGCCAGCAGTGAGGCCACAAGATGTCAGCCCCAGCATTTT. Residues: CASSEATRCQPQHF.

This clonotype occurred a few times. CDR3 DNA sequence: TGTGCCAGCTCAAAGGGGACATTTTCCTATAGCAATCAGCCCCAGCATTTT. This codes for CASSKGTFSYSNQPQHF. The chain combines TRBV18 with TRBJ1-5, with a possible D match to TRBD1 (6 bases). The germline V and J ends were trimmed by 5 bases and 0 bases, with 17 bases remaining between them. Looked up from germline, CDR1 is KGHSH and CDR2 is LQKENI. The CDR3 runs 17 residues.

In this sample, this clonotype turned up a few times. V is TRBV9 and J is TRBJ2-5; the match to TRBD2 covers 9 bases. Germline V lookup: CDR1 SGDLS, CDR2 YYNGEE. With V trimmed by 0 bases and J by 9 bases, 12 bases remained unmatched. This CDR3 is 16 amino acids long. This CDR3 is CASSVDSGLASRSQYF. The CDR3 DNA reads as TGTGCCAGCAGCGTAGACTCCGGACTAGCGAGTAGGTCCCAGTACTTC.

This clonotype was seen just once. The chain employs TRBV12-3 or TRBV12-4 and TRBJ2-5; TRBD1 aligns across 11 bases. The CDR3 is 14 residues long. V shed 5 bases and J 5 bases; nucleotides not matched to a gene: 4. Here the CDR3 reads CASSRTGGEETQYF. CDR3 nucleotides: TGTGCCAGCAGTCGGACAGGGGGCGAGGAGACCCAGTACTTC.

In this sample, this clonotype turned up many times. The chain links TRBV30 to TRBJ2-3; perhaps TRBD2 as D (5 bases). The ends were cut back, 4 bases at V and 4 bases at J, with 12 bases in the middle. The CDR3 extends over 13 amino acids. Germline lookup yields CDR1 GTSNPN and CDR2 SVGIG (reference sequence). CDR3 DNA sequence: TGTGCCTGGAAGGTCGGAGGATCAGATACGCAGTATTTT. Amino acids: CAWKVGGSDTQYF.

Turning to this clonotype: Since a much larger clone is just one base distant, this may be a read error. This sequence joins TRBV7-9 and TRBJ2-1; TRBD2 matches at 8 bases. Per germline, CDR1 SEHNR and CDR2 FQNEAQ (reference sequence). This CDR3 contains 15 residues. With V trimmed by 5 bases and J by 5 bases, 8 bases remained unmatched. The CDR3 DNA reads TGTGCCAGCAGCCTGAGCGGGAGAAGCCACAATGAGCAGTTCTTC. Its translation: CASSLSGRSHNEQFF.

This clonotype was counted many times. V usage is TRBV12-3 or TRBV12-4 and J usage is TRBJ2-1; D is unclear. V was pared by 6 bases and J by 7 bases, with 19 bases between. There are 15 residues in the CDR3. The CDR3, as DNA: TGTGCCAGCAGACCTCAAGGTGTGGTTGGGAATGAGCAGTTCTTC. As protein: CASRPQGVVGNEQFF.

There are a few counts of this clonotype. The chain uses TRBV20-1 and TRBJ1-5; no clear D gene. V gave up 3 bases and J gave up 1 base, with 13 bases separating them. There are 15 residues in the CDR3. CDR1 is DFQATT, CDR2 SNEGSKA, per germline (reference sequence). The CDR3 DNA is TGCAGTGCTAGTCTGTATGGTGTAAGCAATCAGCCCCAGCATTTT. Translation gives CSASLYGVSNQPQHF.

This clonotype was seen repeatedly, ten times or more. The chain employs TRBV18 and TRBJ1-2; D gene uncertain. Trimming left V 8 bases short and J 2 bases short, with 12 bases between. The length of the CDR3 is 13 residues. Germline V gene data show CDR1 as KGHSH and CDR2 as LQKENI. The CDR3 is CASSPDGNYGYTF. CDR3 coding DNA: TGTGCCAGCAGCCCCGACGGAAACTATGGCTACACCTTC.

The chain carries TRBV25-1 and TRBJ2-7; perhaps TRBD2 as D (5 bases). The V end was cut by 6 bases, the J end by 7 bases, with 16 bases between. The CDR3 totals 13 residues. Germline V gives CDR1 MGHDK, CDR2 SYGVNS. CDR3 protein: CASRDRGRGEQYF. CDR3 DNA: TGTGCCAGCAGAGACCGGGGAAGAGGGGAGCAGTACTTC.

This clonotype was counted once. The chain employs TRBV2 and TRBJ1-6; TRBD1 matches 7 bases. The V and J ends lost 0 bases and 0 bases, in that order; junction bases with no gene match: 2. CDR3 length equals 17 residues. Per germline, CDR1 SNHLY and CDR2 FYNNEI. CDR3 in DNA: TGTGCCAGCAGTGAAGCGCCAGGGGGCTCCTATAATTCACCCCTCCACTTT. Translating gives CASSEAPGGSYNSPLHF.

This clonotype was detected only a few times. This chain uses TRBV11-1 with TRBJ1-1; D unresolved. The germline CDR1 and CDR2 sequences are SGHAT and FQDESV (reference sequence). V shed 2 bases and J shed 3 bases, with 13 bases lying between them. The CDR3 runs 15 residues. CDR3 protein: CASSLFVGSYTEAFF. Written as DNA, the CDR3 is TGTGCCAGCAGCTTATTTGTAGGGTCTTACACTGAAGCTTTCTTT. The entire variable domain, with the rest obtained from reference TRBV11-1 and TRBJ1-1, is as follows: EAEVAQSPRYKITEKSQAVAFWCDPISGHATLYWYRQILGQGPELLVQFQDESVVDDSQLPKDRFSAERLKGVDSTLKIQPAELGDSAMYLCASSLFVGSYTEAFFGQGTRLTVV.

The V and J genes are TRBV6-2 or TRBV6-3 and TRBJ2-2, with D perhaps matching TRBD2 (7 bases). CDR1 and CDR2 (germline): MNHEY, SVGEGT. Trimming left V 6 bases short and J 1 base short, with 12 bases between. The CDR3 loop spans 15 amino acids. This CDR3 reads CASRSGGGNTGELFF. The DNA for the CDR3 is TGTGCCAGCAGGTCGGGGGGCGGGAACACCGGGGAGCTGTTTTTT.